The 11 T cell receptor beta chains below were found in one sample sequenced in a study of neoadjuvant anti-PD-1 for oral cavity cancer. The method was immunoSEQ multiplex PCR; TCRdb's version includes in-frame clones alone and lacks a portion of them. The sample holds over 10,000 clones; over 65% are singletons and the top ten take about 2.5%. The sample here was PBMCs, taken before nivolumab (anti-PD-1) treatment. The receptors derive from a person aged 40 to 85 with oral cavity squamous cell carcinoma.

The chain carries TRBV6-8 and TRBJ1-1; D is unresolved. Deletions cut 5 bases from V and 4 bases from J, with 14 bases between. This CDR3 has 14 amino acids. From germline, CDR1 is MNHGY and CDR2 SAAAGT. The CDR3 reads CASSTRPPFTEAFF. CDR3 sequence (DNA): TGTGCCAGCAGTACCAGGCCCCCGTTCACTGAAGCTTTCTTT.

This clone was recorded once. J is TRBJ2-7 and V is TRBV27, with D hard to call. V lost 5 bases and J 0 bases, leaving 8 bases between the germline ends. This CDR3 has 13 residues. Germline V gene sequence: CDR1 MNHEY, CDR2 SMNVEV (reference sequence). The CDR3 region is CASSSSLSYEQYF. The CDR3 DNA follows: TGTGCCAGCAGTAGCTCACTCTCCTACGAGCAGTACTTC.

In its sample, this clone was seen a few times. This CDR3 reads CSVVQGWNTEAFF. In nucleotides, the CDR3 is TGCAGCGTTGTGCAGGGATGGAACACTGAAGCTTTCTTT. The chain combines TRBV29-1 with TRBJ1-1; the D gene is possibly TRBD1 (5 bases). This CDR3 spans 13 amino acids. The germline V gene has CDR1 SQVTM and CDR2 ANQGSEA. V was trimmed by 4 bases and J by 1 base, leaving 10 bases between them.

The V call is TRBV7-2, the J call TRBJ2-1, with 15 bases aligning to TRBD2. V shed 5 bases and J 8 bases; nucleotides not matched to a gene: 7. The CDR3 loop spans 16 amino acids. In germline, CDR1 is SGHTA, CDR2 FQGNSA. The CDR3 DNA follows: TGTGCCAGCAGCCACGGACTAGCGGGGGGGCTGGATGAGCAGTTCTTC. Protein: CASSHGLAGGLDEQFF.

The chain combines TRBV11-2 with TRBJ1-1; D remains ambiguous. Trimming left V 0 bases short and J 4 bases short, with 9 bases between. Germline-derived CDR1 and CDR2 are SGHAT and FQNNGV. This CDR3 spans 14 amino acids. CDR3 residues: CASSLEKGSTEAFF. In DNA form, the CDR3 reads TGTGCCAGCAGCTTAGAGAAAGGGAGCACTGAAGCTTTCTTT.

The J gene is TRBJ1-1, the V gene TRBV20-1, with no clear D. The germline V gene has CDR1 DFQATT and CDR2 SNEGSKA (reference sequence). The CDR3 length is 11 residues. V lost 0 bases, J lost 7 bases, and 6 bases lay in between. DNA for the CDR3: TGCAGTGCTAGAGATCGAAGTGAAGCTTTCTTT. This encodes CSARDRSEAFF.

This clone was detected only a few times. This rearrangement joins TRBV4-1 to TRBJ2-2; 13 nucleotides align to TRBD2. V dropped 5 bases and J dropped 5; count of bases not matched to a gene: 5. CDR3 size: 16 residues. Germline V lookup: CDR1 MGHRA, CDR2 YSYEKL. The CDR3 DNA is TGCGCCAGCAGCTTTCGACTAGCGGGAGGTACCGGGGAGCTGTTTTTT. Its protein product is CASSFRLAGGTGELFF.

The chain joins TRBV10-1 to TRBJ2-7; perhaps TRBD1 as D (5 bases). This CDR3 contains 13 residues. Germline V CDR1 and CDR2: WNHNN, SYGVQD (reference sequence). Between the trimmed V and J ends, which lost 6 bases and 3 bases, there was a span of 12 bases. The CDR3 protein is CASSEKGNYEQYF. CDR3 coding DNA: TGCGCCAGCAGCGAAAAGGGGAACTACGAGCAGTACTTC.

This chain connects TRBV29-1 to TRBJ1-2; no firm D call. The CDR3 loop spans 10 amino acids. In germline, CDR1 is SQVTM, CDR2 ANQGSEA. V was pared by 3 bases and J by 8 bases, with 7 bases between. The CDR3: CSVEFGGYTF. The CDR3 DNA sequence: TGCAGCGTTGAGTTCGGGGGCTACACCTTC.

The CDR3 here is CASSPSKLYAQYF. CDR3 nucleotides: TGTGCCAGCAGCCCGTCTAAGCTTTACGCGCAGTATTTT. This chain uses TRBV7-2 with TRBJ2-3; D is uncertain. The V end was cut by 5 bases, the J end by 10 bases, with 16 bases between. CDR3 length: 13 amino acids. Germline V CDR1 and CDR2: SGHTA, FQGNSA.

This clone appeared a few times. CDR3 sequence reads: CAISETSGTGELFF. The CDR3 coding sequence is TGTGCCATCAGTGAGACATCAGGGACCGGGGAGCTGTTTTTT. V gene TRBV10-3 combines with J gene TRBJ2-2, with TRBD1 as a possible D gene (5 bases). CDR3 length: 14 amino acids. Trimming shortened V by 2 bases and J by 5 bases, and 9 bases separated the two germline ends. Germline assignment: CDR1 ENHRY and CDR2 SYGVKD.